Listed below are T cell receptor beta chains from one sample, sequenced in a study of blood T cell repertoires in COVID-19. The data were produced by immunoSEQ multiplex PCR, yet TCRdb's version contains in-frame clones alone and is incomplete. The sample shows some 390,000 clones, 89% of them seen only once. The sample was PBMCs or T cells enriched from blood (not recorded which). These receptors all come from a woman in her twenties or thirties who had recovered from COVID-19. The CDR3 runs from the conserved cysteine through the conserved F or W. D genes are given only for firm matches. Clone size, where shown, is once, few, many, or a class for clones that have expanded.

V gene,CDR3 length,D gene,clone size,J gene,CDR3 protein,CDR3 DNA
TRBV5-1,14,.,.,TRBJ1-1,CASSLGQGRAEAFF,TGCGCCAGCAGCTTAGGGCAGGGGAGGGCTGAAGCTTTCTTT
TRBV5-4,16,TRBD2,.,TRBJ2-5,CASSRRLAGGQETQYF,TGTGCCAGCAGCCGGAGACTAGCGGGGGGCCAAGAGACCCAGTACTTC
TRBV2,16,TRBD2,.,TRBJ2-7,CASRPTPSGRAYEQYF,TGTGCCAGCAGGCCCACTCCTAGCGGGAGGGCCTACGAGCAGTACTTC
TRBV3-1/TRBV3-2,18,TRBD2,.,TRBJ2-5,CASSQDLTSGGHGETQYF,TGTGCCAGCAGCCAAGATCTGACTAGCGGGGGGCACGGGGAGACCCAGTACTTC
TRBV5-1,16,TRBD1,.,TRBJ2-4,CASSLAWDSEDGIQYF,TGCGCCAGCAGCTTGGCATGGGACAGTGAGGATGGCATTCAGTACTTC
TRBV3-1/TRBV3-2,12,.,.,TRBJ2-7,CASSHNSYEQYF,TGTGCCAGCAGCCATAACTCCTACGAGCAGTACTTC
TRBV15,15,TRBD2,.,TRBJ2-1,CATFGGGSSYNEQFF,TGTGCCACCTTTGGGGGAGGGTCCTCCTACAATGAGCAGTTCTTC
TRBV30,14,.,.,TRBJ2-2,CAWSGVGGTGELFF,TGTGCCTGGAGCGGGGTCGGAGGGACCGGGGAGCTGTTTTTT
TRBV15,12,.,.,TRBJ1-2,CATSRDIYGYTF,TGTGCCACCAGCAGGGACATCTATGGCTACACCTTC
TRBV6-2/TRBV6-3,13,.,.,TRBJ1-1,CASSPTRNTEAFF,TGTGCCAGCAGCCCTACGCGGAACACTGAAGCTTTCTTT
TRBV30,16,.,.,TRBJ1-4,CAFGFGPDRTNEKLFF,TGTGCGTTCGGGTTCGGCCCCGATAGAACTAATGAAAAACTGTTTTTT
TRBV6-6,13,.,.,TRBJ2-7,CASSETTVYEQYF,TGTGCCAGTTCTGAGACAACTGTCTACGAGCAGTACTTC
TRBV19,14,.,.,TRBJ2-1,CASSRRGTDNEQFF,TGTGCCAGTAGTAGACGTGGGACTGACAATGAGCAGTTCTTC
TRBV7-6,13,.,.,TRBJ2-3,CASSFGAGDTQYF,TGTGCCAGCAGCTTTGGGGCAGGAGATACGCAGTATTTT
TRBV5-6,13,TRBD1,few,TRBJ2-7,CASSPTGQTRQYF,TGTGCCAGCAGCCCGACGGGACAGACACGGCAGTACTTC
TRBV5-1,15,TRBD1,.,TRBJ2-7,CASSLGQGATYEQYF,TGCGCCAGCAGCTTAGGACAGGGGGCAACCTACGAGCAGTACTTC
TRBV28,15,TRBD1,.,TRBJ2-7,CASSLRGTGASEQYF,TGTGCCAGCAGTTTACGGGGGACAGGGGCGAGTGAGCAGTACTTC
TRBV4-1,16,TRBD2,once,TRBJ2-1,CASSLVLAGGLNEQFF,TGCGCCAGCAGCTTGGTTCTGGCGGGAGGGCTAAATGAGCAGTTCTTC
TRBV9,15,.,.,TRBJ2-7,CASSPGGGGRAEQYF,TGTGCCAGCAGCCCGGGTGGAGGAGGTCGCGCCGAGCAGTACTTC
TRBV19,15,.,.,TRBJ2-1,CASSILRGPYNEQFF,TGTGCCAGTAGTATATTGCGGGGGCCGTACAATGAGCAGTTCTTC
TRBV27,14,TRBD1,once,TRBJ2-7,CASSSSGQGYEQYF,TGTGCCAGCAGTTCCTCGGGACAGGGCTACGAGCAGTACTTC
TRBV19,13,.,.,TRBJ1-5,CASSGWANQPQHF,TGTGCCAGTAGTGGGTGGGCGAATCAGCCCCAGCATTTT
TRBV6-1,15,.,.,TRBJ1-1,CASSERGSGFTEAFF,TGTGCCAGCAGTGAGCGAGGGTCGGGGTTTACTGAAGCTTTCTTT
TRBV28,15,TRBD1,.,TRBJ1-5,CASSSSDRANQPQHF,TGTGCCAGCAGTTCCTCGGACAGGGCAAACCAGCCCCAGCATTTT
TRBV3-1/TRBV3-2,17,.,once,TRBJ2-5,CASSQPLLGTQKETQYF,TGTGCCAGCAGCCAGCCCTTGCTCGGGACACAAAAAGAGACCCAGTACTTC
TRBV9,15,.,.,TRBJ2-1,CASSVSWAGYNEQFF,TGTGCCAGCAGCGTTAGTTGGGCTGGGTACAATGAGCAGTTCTTC
TRBV28,15,TRBD1,.,TRBJ2-5,CASSSPNRGQETQYF,TGTGCCAGCAGTTCGCCCAACAGGGGGCAGGAGACCCAGTACTTC
TRBV3-1/TRBV3-2,15,.,.,TRBJ1-1,CASSLGAAMNTEAFF,TGTGCCAGCAGCCTAGGAGCAGCGATGAACACTGAAGCTTTCTTT
TRBV27,13,.,.,TRBJ1-1,CASSGTLNTEAFF,TGTGCCAGCAGTGGGACACTGAACACTGAAGCTTTCTTT
TRBV11-2,13,.,.,TRBJ2-1,CASSSSVYNEQFF,TGTGCCAGCAGCTCGAGCGTTTACAATGAGCAGTTCTTC
TRBV7-3,17,.,.,TRBJ2-2,CASSLRGPSATPGELFF,TGTGCCAGCAGCTTAAGGGGCCCTTCGGCAACCCCCGGGGAGCTGTTTTTT
TRBV27,14,TRBD1,.,TRBJ1-4,CASSGQGSNEKLFF,TGTGCCAGCAGTGGACAGGGGTCGAATGAAAAACTGTTTTTT
TRBV27,14,.,.,TRBJ1-6,CASSPRVSNSPLHF,TGTGCCAGCAGTCCCAGGGTTTCCAATTCACCCCTCCACTTT
TRBV27,13,TRBD1,.,TRBJ2-5,CASSWDREVTQYF,TGTGCCAGCAGCTGGGACAGGGAAGTGACCCAGTACTTC
TRBV7-9,13,.,.,TRBJ1-2,CASSLQRGSGYTF,TGTGCCAGCAGCCTCCAAAGGGGTTCTGGCTACACCTTC
TRBV30,14,.,.,TRBJ1-2,CAWRPGIQNYGYTF,TGTGCCTGGAGGCCGGGAATACAGAACTATGGCTACACCTTC
TRBV6-5,13,.,.,TRBJ1-1,CASMRQEVTEAFF,TGTGCCAGTATGCGACAGGAGGTGACTGAAGCTTTCTTT
TRBV27,16,TRBD2,.,TRBJ2-3,CASSLYWGGGTDTQYF,TGTGCCAGCAGTTTATATTGGGGGGGTGGGACAGATACGCAGTATTTT
TRBV4-2,17,TRBD1,.,TRBJ1-2,CASSQTTGGDALGGYTF,TGTGCCAGCAGCCAAACGACAGGGGGCGATGCCCTGGGTGGCTACACCTTC
TRBV3-1/TRBV3-2,17,.,.,TRBJ2-5,CASSQGGHGTPQETQYF,TGTGCCAGCAGCCAAGGGGGGCACGGAACTCCGCAAGAGACCCAGTACTTC
TRBV24-1,16,TRBD2,.,TRBJ2-2,CATSDRTSPNTGELFF,TGTGCCACCAGTGATCGGACTAGCCCAAATACCGGGGAGCTGTTTTTT
TRBV7-2,13,TRBD1,.,TRBJ2-1,CASSYGQGGEQFF,TGTGCCAGCAGCTACGGACAGGGCGGTGAGCAGTTCTTC
TRBV28,13,TRBD2,.,TRBJ2-7,CASTPSGLYEQYF,TGTGCCAGCACGCCTAGCGGACTCTACGAGCAGTACTTC
TRBV3-1/TRBV3-2,14,.,.,TRBJ1-2,CASSTLTGEGGYTF,TGTGCCAGCAGCACGCTGACAGGAGAGGGAGGCTACACCTTC
TRBV6-6,16,.,.,TRBJ1-5,CASSTQVLLKNQPQHF,TGTGCCAGCAGCACGCAGGTGCTCCTAAAAAATCAGCCCCAGCATTTT
TRBV4-2,16,TRBD1,.,TRBJ1-2,CASSQGGDSATYGYTF,TGTGCCAGCAGCCAAGGAGGGGACAGCGCAACCTATGGCTACACCTTC
TRBV7-2,11,.,.,TRBJ2-1,CASAVWNEQFF,TGTGCCAGCGCGGTTTGGAATGAGCAGTTCTTC
TRBV12-3/TRBV12-4,13,.,.,TRBJ1-1,CASSLFARDEAFF,TGTGCCAGCAGTTTATTTGCCAGGGATGAAGCTTTCTTT
TRBV5-1,15,.,.,TRBJ2-1,CASSSRGGPENEQFF,TGCGCCAGCAGCTCGCGTGGGGGCCCTGAAAATGAGCAGTTCTTC
TRBV6-5,11,.,.,TRBJ2-4,CASSSGTIQYF,TGTGCCAGCAGTTCCGGGACTATTCAGTACTTC
TRBV12-3/TRBV12-4,13,TRBD1,.,TRBJ2-1,CASSSRTGSEQFF,TGTGCCAGCAGTTCCCGGACAGGGAGTGAGCAGTTCTTC
TRBV15,17,TRBD2,.,TRBJ2-5,CATSSGVASGRQETQYF,TGTGCCACCAGCAGCGGCGTGGCTAGCGGTAGACAAGAGACCCAGTACTTC
TRBV12-5,14,.,.,TRBJ1-5,CASGTRGGRGPQHF,TGTGCTAGTGGCACCCGCGGGGGACGGGGGCCCCAGCATTTT
TRBV15,15,TRBD1,.,TRBJ1-2,CATSRQGSPNYGYTF,TGTGCCACCAGTCGACAGGGGTCGCCTAACTATGGCTACACCTTC
TRBV6-2/TRBV6-3,13,TRBD1,.,TRBJ2-1,CASSQTMTGEQFF,TGTGCCAGCAGCCAGACTATGACAGGGGAGCAGTTCTTC